This T cell receptor beta chain emerged from a study of technical replicates of blood from four donors. The V end was cut by 0 bases, the J end by 3 bases, with 3 bases between. The germline gives CDR1 LNHDA, CDR2 SQIVND (reference sequence). CDR3 size: 13 residues. This table comes from immunoSEQ multiplex PCR, and its TCRdb copy is limited to in-frame clones, with some not included. Of tens of thousands of clones detected, around 89% appear once; the ten largest clones hold about 4.7%. Specimen: PBMCs. V usage is TRBV19 and J usage is TRBJ2-1, with D hard to call. This clonotype originated in a human donor in good health. Some clones in this sample may be carry-over from other donors' samples. CDR3 amino acids: CASSIDNYNEQFF. The CDR3 region has the DNA TGTGCCAGTAGTATAGACAACTACAATGAGCAGTTCTTC.